This T cell receptor (beta chain) derives from a study of T-cell reconstitution after alpha-beta-depleted transplantation in children. Preparation of the TCRbeta library involved a method that used unique molecular identifiers. TCRdb ran MiXCR on the PCR reads and lists one entry per CDR3 protein. The table shows around 370,000 distinct CDR3 sequences, with around 15% occurring only once. The CDR3 covers 19 residues. The germline gives CDR1 MGHRA, CDR2 YSYEKL. With V trimmed by 3 bases and J by 3 bases, 13 bases remained unmatched. Study-level findings and limits: One year after transplant, T-cell counts and diversity came mostly from newly produced T cells. Roughly two months post-transplant, alpha-beta T cells reportedly originated from several hundred graft clones that had expanded. From surviving recipient T cells and thymic progenitors came the high day-60 TCRbeta diversity observed in some patients.

There are many counts of this clonotype. Its antigen remains unidentified. This chain links TRBV4-1 with TRBJ2-1, with 11 bases fitting TRBD2. The receptor was derived from a male patient aged 2-10 years who had a stem cell transplant for acute lymphoblastic leukemia, so the T cells may come from the graft donor. The source material was PBMCs, mostly from graft donor cells, sampled 360 days after TCRalphabeta/CD19-depleted stem cell transplant. This CDR3 reads CASSHLPSLLAGDYNEQFF. The CDR3 DNA sequence: TGCGCCAGCAGCCATTTGCCCTCCTTACTAGCGGGAGACTACAATGAGCAGTTCTTC.